This T cell receptor (beta chain) comes out of a study of blood T cell repertoires in COVID-19. In germline, CDR1 is SEHNR, CDR2 FQNEAQ (reference sequence). V was shortened by 2 bases and J by 0 bases, with 9 bases between the two germline ends. There are 15 residues in the CDR3. Residents of about 25 US areas, aged roughly 18 to 89 years, made up the participants. Cohort 3 donors counted as recovered after two negative PCRs, clearance, or resolved symptoms. Original processing notes: Quantification of nucleated cells was approximated via reference gene primer amplification. TCRdb's copy holds only in-frame clones and misses some; the assay was immunoSEQ multiplex PCR. V, J and clone size were drawn from that table, and D and trimming were deduced from the DNA. The repertoire holds some 400,000 clones, with approximately 90% as singletons.

The sequence was collected from a man aged 25 to 40 who had recovered from COVID-19. The sequencing input was PBMCs or T cells enriched from blood (not recorded which). The gene calls are TRBV7-9 and TRBJ2-3; D unclear. The CDR3 sequence is CASSLSIASTDTQYF. CDR3 nucleotide sequence: TGTGCCAGCAGCTTAAGTATAGCCAGCACAGATACGCAGTATTTT.